What follows are 10 T cell receptor beta chains derived from one specimen sequenced in a study of identical twins' blood T cells. TCRdb passed the 5' RACE reads through MiXCR, listing each CDR3 protein once. The profile shows 350,000 to 450,000 distinct CDR3 sequences, roughly 27% of them singletons. The sample comprised PBMCs. These TCRs come from a woman between 18 and 55 years old in good health.

The chain recombines TRBV25-1 with TRBJ1-1, with D uncertain. The germline V gene encodes CDR1 MGHDK and CDR2 SYGVNS. This CDR3 region has 14 residues. V lost 4 bases, J lost 0 bases, and 9 bases lay in between. The DNA of the CDR3 is TGTGCCAGCAGTGGGGGAAGAGTGAACACTGAAGCTTTCTTT. It is translated as CASSGGRVNTEAFF.

This clonotype was seen a few times. This sequence joins TRBV20-1 and TRBJ2-1; D is unclear. Germline V gene data show CDR1 as DFQATT and CDR2 as SNEGSKA (reference sequence). The V gene lost 2 bases and the J gene lost 4 bases, with 9 bases spanning the gap. This CDR3 comprises 13 residues. The CDR3 nucleotides read TGCAGTGCTAGACAGATCTATTACAATGAGCAGTTCTTC. The encoded protein is CSARQIYYNEQFF.

This chain uses TRBV29-1 with TRBJ2-7, with D maybe TRBD1 (6 bases). This CDR3 is built from 11 residues. In germline, CDR1 is SQVTM, CDR2 ANQGSEA. The germline V and J ends were trimmed by 5 bases and 6 bases, with 11 bases remaining between them. The CDR3 region has the DNA TGCAGCGTTACTACAGGGCGCGAGCAGTACTTC. Its protein product is CSVTTGREQYF.

The rearrangement links TRBV7-9 to TRBJ2-1; D unclear. Germline assignment: CDR1 SEHNR and CDR2 FQNEAQ (reference sequence). V shed 7 bases and J shed 5 bases, with 15 bases lying between them. The CDR3 has 14 amino acids. Written as DNA, the CDR3 is TGTGCCAGCACCAATCGAGGAAATAACAATGAGCAGTTCTTC. Amino acid sequence: CASTNRGNNNEQFF.

This clonotype was observed at least ten times. The germline gene is not matched at one end of the junction; a read error may be the cause. The rearrangement joins TRBV29-1 to TRBJ1-2, with D possibly TRBD1 on 5 matching bases. CDR3 length: 14 residues. Germline V gene sequence: CDR1 SQVTM, CDR2 ANQGSEA. Here the CDR3 reads CSVEGEEVFYGYTF. CDR3 in DNA: TGCAGCGTCGAAGGGGAAGAGGTTTTCTATGGCTACACCTTC.

V and J are TRBV2 and TRBJ2-3; the D is unclear. CDR3 length: 13 residues. V gave up 7 bases and J gave up 0 bases, with 8 bases separating them. Germline V lookup: CDR1 SNHLY, CDR2 FYNNEI. CDR3: CASNSQSTDTQYF. The DNA of the CDR3 is TGTGCCAGCAATAGCCAGAGCACAGATACGCAGTATTTT. Complete variable domain (other parts from reference TRBV2 and TRBJ2-3): EPEVTQTPSHQVTQMGQEVILRCVPISNHLYFYWYRQILGQKVEFLVSFYNNEISEKSEIFDDQFSVERPDGSNFTLKIRSTKLEDSAMYFCASNSQSTDTQYFGPGTRLTVL.

This clonotype was detected ten times or more. The chain joins TRBV4-2 to TRBJ2-1; no clear D. The CDR3 is made up of 14 amino acids. V lost 2 bases, J lost 6 bases, and 11 bases lay in between. Germline V gives CDR1 LGHNA, CDR2 YNFKEQ. CDR3 protein: CASSQREISNEQFF. Here the CDR3 DNA reads TGTGCCAGCAGCCAACGAGAGATATCCAATGAGCAGTTCTTC.

For the CDR3, the DNA is TGTGCCAGCAGTTACTCGAATTCTTACCTAGCGGGAGGCAATGAGCAGTTCTTC. Amino acid sequence: CASSYSNSYLAGGNEQFF. J is TRBJ2-1 and V is TRBV6-2 or TRBV6-3, with TRBD2 matching 11 bases. The CDR3 runs to 18 residues. After removal of 0 bases from V and 6 bases from J, the junction contained 10 bases not matched to a gene. The germline V gene encodes CDR1 MNHEY and CDR2 SVGEGT.

This chain connects TRBV6-1 to TRBJ2-1, with D maybe TRBD1 (5 bases). Looked up from germline, CDR1 is MNHNS and CDR2 is SASEGT. The CDR3 spans 15 residues. V was clipped by 0 bases and J by 14 bases, with 20 bases between them. The CDR3 DNA reads as TGTGCCAGCAGTGAAGCATACAGGTCCGCGACTCCAAAGTTCTTC. Translated: CASSEAYRSATPKFF.

This clonotype was counted only a few times. The genes are TRBV12-3 or TRBV12-4 and TRBJ1-4, with 7 bases that match TRBD1. This CDR3 has 14 amino acids. Trimming removed 5 bases from V and 8 bases from J; junction bases left unmatched: 8. CDR3 in DNA: TGTGCCAGCAGTCCCGACAGGGCCCGAGAAAAACTGTTTTTT. Its translation: CASSPDRAREKLFF.